These 8 T cell receptor beta chains came from one sample sequenced in a study of shared clonotypes between healthy human individuals. Method: immunoSEQ multiplex PCR; TCRdb's copy keeps in-frame clones and lacks some. The sample yields 2,500,000 or so clones, over 85% seen once. Sequencing used naive CD4+ T cells sorted from blood. Noted subset: CD45RA+ positively selected. Source of these receptors: a man between 18 and 35 years old in good health.

The genes are TRBV14 and TRBJ2-5, with TRBD2 as a possible D gene (5 bases). Looked up from germline, CDR1 is SGHDN and CDR2 is FVKESK. This CDR3 has 13 amino acids. Trimming took off 0 bases at V and 10 bases at J, with 12 bases between the two ends. This chain's CDR3 is CASSQERGLGQYF. CDR3 nucleotide sequence: TGTGCCAGCAGCCAAGAACGAGGGCTTGGCCAGTACTTC.

V gene TRBV7-2 combines with J gene TRBJ2-7, with 7 bases matching TRBD2. The CDR3 has 15 amino acids. Germline CDR1 and CDR2: SGHTA and FQGNSA. V lost 3 bases and J lost 5; bases outside the gene matches: 10. CDR3 sequence: CASSLVRERIHEQYF. The CDR3 DNA is TGTGCCAGCAGCTTGGTGCGGGAGAGAATCCACGAGCAGTACTTC.

The chain joins TRBV7-8 to TRBJ2-7; 9 bases map to TRBD1. The CDR3 spans 15 residues. CDR1 and CDR2 from the germline V gene are SGHVS and FQNEAQ. Trimming at V came to 1 base and at J to 4 bases, leaving 5 bases not matched to a gene. CDR3 loop: CASSLDRDRVYEQYF. The CDR3 DNA sequence: TGTGCCAGCAGCTTAGATCGGGACAGGGTATACGAGCAGTACTTC.

This chain's CDR3 is CASSFAAADTEAFF. The CDR3 DNA reads TGCGCCAGCAGCTTCGCGGCGGCGGACACTGAAGCTTTCTTT. J is TRBJ1-1 and V is TRBV5-1; D is ambiguous. With 2 bases removed from V and 3 bases from J, the gap between germline ends came to 11 bases. CDR3 length equals 14 residues. From germline, CDR1 is SGHRS and CDR2 YFSETQ.

V gene TRBV5-4 combines with J gene TRBJ2-3, with D maybe TRBD2 (6 bases). V was clipped by 4 bases and J by 2 bases, with 17 bases between them. The CDR3 extends over 16 amino acids. CDR1 and CDR2 from the germline V gene are SGHNT and YYREEE (reference sequence). The CDR3 DNA reads as TGTGCCAGCAGCACCTCCGGGACTTATTCCACAGATACGCAGTATTTT. Amino acid sequence: CASSTSGTYSTDTQYF.

The V gene is TRBV18, the J gene TRBJ2-1; D is uncertain. Trimming removed 1 base at V and 7 bases at J, with 11 bases between. The CDR3 length is 14 residues. The germline gives CDR1 KGHSH, CDR2 LQKENI. Written as DNA, the CDR3 is TGTGCCAGCTCACCACTGGGTATGGGGAATGAGCAGTTCTTC. This gives the protein CASSPLGMGNEQFF.

This chain connects TRBV7-9 to TRBJ2-1, with D possibly matching TRBD1 (6 bases). Germline CDR1 SEHNR, CDR2 FQNEAQ (reference sequence). Trimming left V 5 bases short and J 7 bases short, with 18 bases between. The CDR3 has 15 amino acids. CDR3 in DNA: TGTGCCAGCAGCCCCAGGGGCGCACCTTTGAATGAGCAGTTCTTC. Protein product: CASSPRGAPLNEQFF.

The chain couples TRBV27 to TRBJ2-2; 7 nucleotides agree with TRBD1. The V segment lost 6 bases and the J segment 4 bases; nucleotides outside the gene matches: 5. This CDR3 region has 14 residues. CDR1 is MNHEY and CDR2 is SMNVEV in the germline V gene (reference sequence). The CDR3 loop is CASSSTGATGELFF. The CDR3 nucleotides are TGTGCCAGCAGCTCTACAGGGGCCACCGGGGAGCTGTTTTTT.